The 23 T cell receptor beta chains listed next were all sequenced from one sample in a study of blood T cells in healthy people across ages. The second PCR ran roughly 6 to 11 cycles with a sample-barcoded 5' primer and J-beta primers. TCRdb reanalysed the 5' RACE reads using MiXCR and keeps one entry per CDR3 protein. The sample shows hundreds of thousands of distinct CDR3 sequences, 40% to 45% of them seen only once. Sequencing was carried out using blood. These receptors all stem from an elderly man in good health.

This clonotype came up many times. V gene TRBV29-1 combines with J gene TRBJ2-3, with D hard to call. This CDR3 comprises 14 residues. Germline V lookup: CDR1 SQVTM, CDR2 ANQGSEA. The V gene lost 7 bases and the J gene lost 2 bases, with 16 bases spanning the gap. The CDR3 DNA sequence: TGCAGCGCATCCCGGACGGAAGACACAGATACGCAGTATTTT. This encodes CSASRTEDTDTQYF.

The J gene is TRBJ2-5, the V gene TRBV3-1; D is perhaps TRBD2 (5 bases). Germline CDR1 LGHDT, CDR2 YNNKEL (reference sequence). Trimming took off 1 base at V and 1 base at J, with 7 bases between the two ends. The CDR3 has 14 residues. The CDR3, as DNA: TGTGCCAGCAGCCAAGTGGACTTCCAAGAGACCCAGTACTTC. It yields the protein CASSQVDFQETQYF.

The J gene is TRBJ1-1, the V gene TRBV4-2; D is unresolved. Deletions cut 1 base from V and 6 bases from J, with 12 bases between. The CDR3 totals 14 residues. Germline-derived CDR1 and CDR2 are LGHNA and YNFKEQ. This chain's CDR3 is CASSQALGSPEAFF. The CDR3 bases are TGTGCCAGCAGCCAAGCTCTAGGGAGTCCTGAAGCTTTCTTT.

This clonotype was found a few times. The chain couples TRBV9 to TRBJ1-6, with D uncertain. The V and J ends lost 7 bases and 8 bases respectively, with 16 bases between them. The germline CDR1 and CDR2 sequences are SGDLS and YYNGEE. The CDR3 is made up of 14 amino acids. CDR3 DNA sequence: TGTGCCAGCGCCCAAACCGAAACAGATTCACCCCTCCACTTT. Translated, it gives CASAQTETDSPLHF.

The chain joins TRBV20-1 to TRBJ2-1; maybe TRBD2 (6 bases). The V end lost 0 bases, the J end lost 0 bases, and 18 bases lay between the germline ends. Germline V gene lookup returns CDR1 DFQATT and CDR2 SNEGSKA (reference sequence). This CDR3 comprises 18 residues. CDR3 in amino acids: CSARDVLRGESSYNEQFF. The CDR3 DNA reads as TGCAGTGCTAGAGATGTTTTACGCGGGGAGAGCTCCTACAATGAGCAGTTCTTC.

V gene TRBV6-6 combines with J gene TRBJ1-4, with no clear D. Germline loops: CDR1 MNHNY, CDR2 SVGAGI (reference sequence). The CDR3 runs to 13 residues. The V and J ends lost 5 bases and 0 bases respectively, with 4 bases between them. The CDR3 DNA reads TGTGCCAGCAGTGCTGCAACTAATGAAAAACTGTTTTTT. It specifies CASSAATNEKLFF.

This clonotype has just a few counts. V usage is TRBV7-9 and J usage is TRBJ2-1; D gene unclear. Germline V CDR1 and CDR2: SEHNR, FQNEAQ (reference sequence). Deletions cut 2 bases from V and 6 bases from J, with 17 bases between. This CDR3 contains 16 residues. Here the CDR3 DNA reads TGTGCCAGCAGCTTATGGCGGACCTTGGCCTCCAATGAGCAGTTCTTC. Encoded protein: CASSLWRTLASNEQFF.

Only one count was recorded for this clonotype. The J gene is TRBJ2-1, the V gene TRBV28; 11 positions agree with TRBD2. This CDR3 spans 17 amino acids. Germline V CDR1 and CDR2: MDHEN, SYDVKM. The trim removed 7 bases at V and 3 bases at J, leaving 11 bases unmatched. CDR3 amino acids: CASISLAGGSGYNEQFF. The DNA for the CDR3 is TGTGCCAGCATCAGTCTAGCGGGAGGAAGTGGCTACAATGAGCAGTTCTTC.

There are a few counts of this clonotype. The chain uses TRBV20-1 and TRBJ1-6; TRBD1 matches at 8 bases. The trim removed 2 bases at V and 2 bases at J, leaving 8 bases unmatched. CDR3 length equals 17 residues. The germline gives CDR1 DFQATT, CDR2 SNEGSKA (reference sequence). CDR3 coding DNA: TGCAGTGCTAGACCAACAGGGGGAGTCCCCTATAATTCACCCCTCCACTTT. As protein: CSARPTGGVPYNSPLHF.

This clonotype was found a few times. The chain joins TRBV5-1 to TRBJ2-3; D not certain. The germline V gene has CDR1 SGHRS and CDR2 YFSETQ. V lost 7 bases, J lost 1 base, and 10 bases lay in between. CDR3 length equals 13 residues. The CDR3 loop is CASSPVGTDTQYF. The CDR3 DNA is TGCGCCAGCTCCCCGGTCGGCACAGATACGCAGTATTTT. The entire variable domain, with the rest obtained from reference TRBV5-1 and TRBJ2-3, is as follows: KAGVTQTPRYLIKTRGQQVTLSCSPISGHRSVSWYQQTPGQGLQFLFEYFSETQRNKGNFPGRFSGRQFSNSRSEMNVSTLELGDSALYLCASSPVGTDTQYFGPGTRLTVL.

The rearrangement joins TRBV4-1 to TRBJ1-2, with TRBD1 as a possible D gene (5 bases). V was trimmed by 1 base and J by 9 bases, leaving 18 bases between them. The CDR3 runs to 15 residues. Germline CDR1 and CDR2: MGHRA and YSYEKL. CDR3 residues: CASSQGTGTVISYTF. In DNA form, the CDR3 reads TGCGCCAGCAGCCAAGGAACCGGGACGGTCATAAGCTACACCTTC.

This clonotype was observed a handful of times. The genes are TRBV12-3 or TRBV12-4 and TRBJ2-3; 16 bases agree with TRBD2. There are 18 residues in the CDR3. With V trimmed by 4 bases and J by 0 bases, 4 bases remained unmatched. CDR3 DNA sequence: TGTGCCAGCAGTTGGGGACTAGCGGGAGGGCCTAGCACAGATACGCAGTATTTT. It yields the protein CASSWGLAGGPSTDTQYF.

This clonotype was recorded at least ten times. The CDR3 loop is CASSFYSGGQETQYF. Written as DNA, the CDR3 is TGTGCCAGCAGTTTTTATAGCGGGGGGCAAGAGACCCAGTACTTC. V is TRBV12-3 or TRBV12-4 and J is TRBJ2-5, with 10 bases lining up with TRBD2. The CDR3 is 15 residues long. V was clipped by 3 bases and J by 2 bases; unmatched bases: 3.

The chain carries TRBV11-2 and TRBJ2-1; D not resolved. Trimming cost V 1 base and J 9 bases, with 13 bases left between them. The CDR3 is 14 residues long. Germline CDR1 is SGHAT and CDR2 is FQNNGV. CDR3 nucleotide sequence: TGTGCCAGCAGCTTAGTGGCAGGAAGTCGTGAGCAGTTCTTC. This gives the protein CASSLVAGSREQFF.

This clonotype was observed at least ten times. This chain joins TRBV4-2 and TRBJ2-7, with 7 bases identical to TRBD2. CDR1 is LGHNA and CDR2 is YNFKEQ in the germline V gene. Unmatched junction bases numbered 8, after V lost 0 bases and J lost 0 bases. This CDR3 contains 17 residues. CDR3: CASSQDGLGPVSYEQYF. CDR3 nucleotides: TGTGCCAGCAGCCAAGACGGACTAGGGCCCGTCTCCTACGAGCAGTACTTC.

The V gene is TRBV25-1, the J gene TRBJ2-5, with D maybe TRBD2 (7 bases). CDR1 is MGHDK and CDR2 is SYGVNS in the germline V gene. CDR3 length: 16 amino acids. Deletions cut 4 bases from V and 0 bases from J, with 15 bases between. CDR3 nucleotide sequence: TGTGCCAGCAGTGTTACGGGGGGCCCCAACCAAGAGACCCAGTACTTC. It encodes CASSVTGGPNQETQYF.

The sample holds a few counts of this clonotype. The chain recombines TRBV7-2 with TRBJ1-1; possibly TRBD1 for D (5 bases). Looked up from germline, CDR1 is SGHTA and CDR2 is FQGNSA. The CDR3 length is 15 residues. V was clipped by 2 bases and J by 1 base, with 11 bases between them. Here the CDR3 reads CASSLQGQWNTEAFF. The CDR3 coding sequence is TGTGCCAGCAGCTTACAGGGCCAATGGAACACTGAAGCTTTCTTT. Drawing the rest from reference TRBV7-2 and TRBJ1-1, the complete variable domain is GAGVSQSPSNKVTEKGKDVELRCDPISGHTALYWYRQSLGQGLEFLIYFQGNSAPDKSGLPSDRFSAERTGGSVSTLTIQRTQQEDSAVYLCASSLQGQWNTEAFFGQGTRLTVV.

The rearrangement joins TRBV19 to TRBJ2-7; TRBD2 agrees at 13 bases. The CDR3 length is 13 residues. V lost 8 bases and J lost 5; bases outside the gene matches: 3. Looked up from germline, CDR1 is LNHDA and CDR2 is SQIVND (reference sequence). CDR3 bases: TGTGCCAGTGGGACTAGCGGGACGCACGAGCAGTACTTC. As protein: CASGTSGTHEQYF.

This clonotype was detected only a few times. The rearrangement links TRBV27 to TRBJ2-6, with TRBD1 identical over 10 bases. The trim removed 6 bases at V and 4 bases at J, leaving 15 bases unmatched. Germline CDR1 is MNHEY and CDR2 is SMNVEV (reference sequence). This CDR3 comprises 19 residues. The CDR3 DNA is TGTGCCAGCAGAGTCGGCGGGACAGGGGTGAATCTGGGGGCCAACGTCCTGACTTTC. Its translation is CASRVGGTGVNLGANVLTF.

This sequence joins TRBV3-1 and TRBJ2-3; D not certain. Germline lookup yields CDR1 LGHDT and CDR2 YNNKEL (reference sequence). The CDR3 is made up of 13 amino acids. V lost 1 base to trimming and J lost 9 bases, with 11 bases between them. CDR3 amino acids: CASSQVRKGTQYF. The CDR3 nucleotides are TGTGCCAGCAGCCAAGTCCGGAAAGGGACGCAGTATTTT.

The rearrangement uses TRBV6-2 or TRBV6-3 and TRBJ1-1; possible D gene TRBD1, 5 bases. Per the germline V gene, CDR1 is MNHEY and CDR2 is SVGEGT. This CDR3 region has 16 residues. The ends were cut back, 6 bases at V and 2 bases at J, with 19 bases in the middle. Here the CDR3 reads CASSYPAGGLNTEAFF. CDR3 sequence (DNA): TGTGCCAGCAGCTACCCCGCGGGGGGACTAAACACTGAAGCTTTCTTT.

This clonotype was observed many times. The V call is TRBV10-1, the J call TRBJ1-2, with 7 bases matching TRBD1. Trimming took 2 bases from V and 8 from J; bases not matched to a gene: 5. Germline assignment: CDR1 WNHNN and CDR2 SYGVQD (reference sequence). This CDR3 contains 13 residues. As DNA, the CDR3 is TGCGCCAGCAGTGAGAACCAGGGGGGCGGCTACACCTTC. Translating it yields CASSENQGGGYTF.

This clonotype came up a few times. The chain combines TRBV14 with TRBJ2-3; possible D gene TRBD2, 7 bases. Trimming pared 5 bases from V and 0 bases from J, leaving 12 bases between. Germline assignment: CDR1 SGHDN and CDR2 FVKESK. CDR3 length: 15 residues. The CDR3 DNA reads as TGTGCCAGCAGCACAAGGGGGGGGAGCACAGATACGCAGTATTTT. Protein: CASSTRGGSTDTQYF.